These T cell receptor beta chains were read from a single sample in a study of T cells after yellow fever vaccination. MiXCR, run by TCRdb on the 5' RACE reads, gives a single entry per CDR3 protein. Found here are over 250,000 distinct CDR3 sequences, around 4.9% of them singletons; the top ten hold more than 3%. Material: CD4+ T cells sorted from PBMCs, obtained on the day of the yellow fever booster vaccination. The receptor set was obtained from a man aged 18 to 30 who received the YFV17D yellow fever vaccine. CDR3s include the opening cysteine and the closing phenylalanine or tryptophan. The D gene is left open where the match is weak. Clone size is given for some rows only: seen once, a few or many times, or a class if the clone is expanded.

clone_size	v_call	j_call	cdr3_length	d_call	cdr3_nt	cdr3_aa
-	TRBV5-4	TRBJ2-3	15	TRBD2	TGTGCCACCAAACCGAGCGGGGGGGCCCTGGATACGCAGTATTTT	CATKPSGGALDTQYF
-	TRBV30	TRBJ2-5	14	-	TGTGCCTGGAGAAAATGGTCAACCCAAGAGACCCAGTACTTC	CAWRKWSTQETQYF
many	TRBV10-3	TRBJ2-3	15	-	TGTGCCATCAGTGAGTCGACAGTACGAACAGATACGCAGTATTTT	CAISESTVRTDTQYF
few	TRBV12-3/TRBV12-4	TRBJ1-4	14	-	TGTGCCAGCAGTTTACCGCTCAGGGGTGAAAAACTGTTTTTT	CASSLPLRGEKLFF
few	TRBV20-1	TRBJ2-3	16	-	TGCAGTGCTAGAAGTACTACGGGACCCCTCACAGATACGCAGTATTTT	CSARSTTGPLTDTQYF
many	TRBV5-1	TRBJ1-1	13	-	TGCGCCAGCAGAGGACAGATGAACACTGAAGCTTTCTTT	CASRGQMNTEAFF
-	TRBV4-2	TRBJ2-5	18	TRBD2	TGTGCCAGCAGCCAAGAGGGTGGAGAAGCGGGGGGGATCGAGACCCAGTACTTC	CASSQEGGEAGGIETQYF
-	TRBV6-1	TRBJ1-6	16	TRBD1	TGTGCCAGCAGTGACCAGGGGGAGCTCTATAATTCACCCCTCCACTTT	CASSDQGELYNSPLHF
few	TRBV6-2/TRBV6-3	TRBJ2-3	12	-	TGTGCCAGCAGTCAAACCCCCGATACGCAGTATTTT	CASSQTPDTQYF
many	TRBV7-2	TRBJ1-1	14	-	TGTGCCAGCACCCTAAGCGGGGTGAACACTGAAGCTTTCTTT	CASTLSGVNTEAFF
-	TRBV7-3	TRBJ1-1	13	TRBD1	TGTGCCAGCAGCTGGGACAGTAACACTGAAGCTTTCTTT	CASSWDSNTEAFF
-	TRBV4-1	TRBJ2-1	15	TRBD2	TGCGCCAGCCTACGGGGGGGGGGCCTCGACAATGAGCAGTTCTTC	CASLRGGGLDNEQFF
-	TRBV7-2	TRBJ1-2	15	-	TGTGCCAGCAGCTTAGTGTTATTACAGCCTTATGGCTACACCTTC	CASSLVLLQPYGYTF
-	TRBV7-8	TRBJ2-7	15	TRBD2	TGTGCCAGCACCCAACGGAGGCTAGCGGGGGGCCGGCAGTACTTC	CASTQRRLAGGRQYF
few	TRBV19	TRBJ1-1	15	TRBD1	TGTGCCAGTAGTCCGCCGACAGGGATGGGCACTGAAGCTTTCTTT	CASSPPTGMGTEAFF
many	TRBV7-2	TRBJ1-1	14	-	TGTGCCAGCAGCTTACCTACAGAGAACACTGAAGCTTTCTTT	CASSLPTENTEAFF
few	TRBV5-4	TRBJ2-2	15	TRBD1	TGTGCCAGCGCCACAGACAGGGTTGACACCGGGGAGCTGTTTTTT	CASATDRVDTGELFF
many	TRBV10-3	TRBJ2-2	13	-	TGTGCCACCGGACCCTCCCACACCGGGGAGCTGTTTTTT	CATGPSHTGELFF
-	TRBV7-2	TRBJ1-3	15	TRBD1	TGTGCCAGCAGTCTACAGGGGTCTAACGGAAACACCATATATTTT	CASSLQGSNGNTIYF
few	TRBV7-2	TRBJ1-3	16	-	TGTGCCAGCAGCCCTAGCTGGGGCAGGCAGGTCGACACCATATATTTT	CASSPSWGRQVDTIYF
few	TRBV6-5	TRBJ2-3	17	-	TGTGCCAGCAGTTACTCCGCTCACCAAGGATTCGGGGATACGCAGTATTTT	CASSYSAHQGFGDTQYF
many	TRBV5-1	TRBJ2-1	16	TRBD2	TGCGCCAGCAGCTTGGCTCCGGGGGGGCGCCGCAATGAGCAGTTCTTC	CASSLAPGGRRNEQFF
few	TRBV28	TRBJ2-1	12	-	TGTGCCAGCACCCCCCGACTAGATAAGCAGTTCTTC	CASTPRLDKQFF
many	TRBV20-1	TRBJ1-5	14	TRBD1	TGCAGTGCTGATCCCGGGACAGGTCACCAGCCCCAGCATTTT	CSADPGTGHQPQHF
many	TRBV7-2	TRBJ2-1	13	-	TGTGCCAGCAGCTTATACGGCAGGAATGAGCAGTTCTTC	CASSLYGRNEQFF
-	TRBV5-1	TRBJ2-5	13	-	TGCGCCACCAACTTCGGGGGCCAAGAGACCCAGTACTTC	CATNFGGQETQYF
-	TRBV20-1	TRBJ1-1	13	-	TGCAGGGTCTCGGGCCCTTCGAACACTGAAGCTTTCTTT	CRVSGPSNTEAFF
many	TRBV5-1	TRBJ1-4	14	-	TGCGCCAGCAGCTTAGTAGGGGGGAACGAAAAACTGTTTTTT	CASSLVGGNEKLFF
many	TRBV5-1	TRBJ2-3	13	TRBD1	TGCGCCAGCAGCTTGGGGACAGGGCCCACGCAGTATTTT	CASSLGTGPTQYF
-	TRBV4-3	TRBJ1-3	14	-	TGCGCCAGCAGCGCGGGGAGCTCTGGAAACACCATATATTTT	CASSAGSSGNTIYF
many	TRBV5-1	TRBJ2-5	13	-	TGCGCCAGCAGCAAAACAGGGTCACAGACCCAGTACTTC	CASSKTGSQTQYF
many	TRBV29-1	TRBJ2-1	14	TRBD2	TGCAGCGTTGAATGGGACTATCACCCCAATGAGCAGTTCTTC	CSVEWDYHPNEQFF
many	TRBV18	TRBJ1-1	12	-	TGTGCCAGCTCACCGCGCGCTACTGAAGCTTTCTTT	CASSPRATEAFF
many	TRBV7-3	TRBJ1-2	14	-	TGTGCCAGCAGCCCCCCCGGGACTAACTATGGCTACACCTTC	CASSPPGTNYGYTF
few	TRBV7-9	TRBJ1-1	15	-	TGTGCCAGCAGCTTAAGTTCAGGGAGGAGGACTGAAGCTTTCTTT	CASSLSSGRRTEAFF
few	TRBV6-5	TRBJ2-1	14	-	TGTGCCAGCAGTTATTTGGGGTTCGGTAATGAGCAGTTCTTC	CASSYLGFGNEQFF
many	TRBV6-5	TRBJ1-3	13	-	TGTGCCAGCAGCTCAATCTCTGGAAACACCATATATTTT	CASSSISGNTIYF
-	TRBV4-3	TRBJ2-1	16	TRBD2	TGCGCCAGCAGCCAAGATTTCCGCCTAGCGGGGGGTGAGCAGTTCTTC	CASSQDFRLAGGEQFF
-	TRBV6-1	TRBJ1-6	15	-	TGTGCCAGCATCGTGACATATTTTGCCAATTCACCCCTCCACTTT	CASIVTYFANSPLHF
many	TRBV20-1	TRBJ1-1	14	-	TGCAGTGCTAGAGAGGGGCGGCGTAGCACTGAAGCTTTCTTT	CSAREGRRSTEAFF
few	TRBV7-2	TRBJ1-1	19	-	TGTGCCAGCAGCTTAGCGGGCAGTCGCACCTTTTTAATGAACACTGAAGCTTTCTTT	CASSLAGSRTFLMNTEAFF
few	TRBV29-1	TRBJ1-2	11	-	TGCAGCGTTGAAAGTAACTATGGCTACACCTTC	CSVESNYGYTF
few	TRBV7-8	TRBJ2-5	16	TRBD2	TGTGCCAGCAGCTTAGCGCTAGCGGGGGACCAAGAGACCCAGTACTTC	CASSLALAGDQETQYF
many	TRBV28	TRBJ1-2	17	-	TGTGCCAGCAGACCCGACCGGGCCCAGAGGGGGAACTATGGCTACACCTTC	CASRPDRAQRGNYGYTF
few	TRBV9	TRBJ2-3	17	TRBD2	TGTGCCAGCAGCCCTCAGACTAGCGGCCGCTCCACAGATACGCAGTATTTT	CASSPQTSGRSTDTQYF
-	TRBV6-5	TRBJ2-1	17	TRBD2	TGTGCCAGCAGTTACTCGGTAACTAGCGGGGGAGCCAATGAGCAGTTCTTC	CASSYSVTSGGANEQFF
-	TRBV9	TRBJ2-1	13	-	TGTGCCAGCAGCGTAGGAGAACGCAATGAGCAGTTCTTC	CASSVGERNEQFF
few	TRBV6-1	TRBJ1-2	17	TRBD1	TGTGCCAGCAGTGAATCGACCACTACCCAGGGGGCGCGAGGCTACACCTTC	CASSESTTTQGARGYTF
few	TRBV18	TRBJ1-6	17	TRBD1	TGTGCCAGCTCACCCCAGAGGACAGGCGGCTATAATTCACCCCTCCACTTT	CASSPQRTGGYNSPLHF
many	TRBV4-1	TRBJ2-5	15	TRBD2	TGCGCCAGCAGACCTCTTGGACTAGCGGTCGAGACCCAGTACTTC	CASRPLGLAVETQYF
few	TRBV7-3	TRBJ2-5	15	-	TGTGCCAGCAGCGATCTCGGCAGTAAGTCGGAGACCCAGTACTTC	CASSDLGSKSETQYF
many	TRBV4-3	TRBJ2-3	15	TRBD1	TGCGCCAGCAGCCAAGAGGACAGGGGGACAGATACGCAGTATTTT	CASSQEDRGTDTQYF
many	TRBV12-3/TRBV12-4	TRBJ1-1	13	-	TGTGCCAGCAGTTTATTAGGGGCCACTGAAGCTTTCTTT	CASSLLGATEAFF